These T cell receptor beta chains were read from a single sample in a study of blood T cells in healthy people across ages. Each CDR3 protein gets one entry after TCRdb re-called the 5' RACE reads with MiXCR. Of about 1.1 million distinct CDR3 sequences in the sample, more than 30% were seen once. Sequenced sample: blood. Receptors originate from a man younger than 35 in good health. CDR3s leave out the opening cysteine and the closing phenylalanine or tryptophan. Not every row has a clone size; where given, it reads once, few, many or a size class.

size,V,J,CDR3
few,TRBV27,TRBJ2-1,ASSWAVYNEQF
-,TRBV4-2,TRBJ1-2,ASSPIGGWVYT
-,TRBV12-3/TRBV12-4,TRBJ2-6,ASTGGSGANVLT
few,TRBV5-6,TRBJ2-1,ASSLEGGDEQF
-,TRBV24-1,TRBJ1-2,ATSDSRTGGYGYT
-,TRBV27,TRBJ2-7,ASSLSMTYEQY
-,TRBV7-9,TRBJ1-1,ASRPGQATEAF
-,TRBV9,TRBJ1-2,ASSVVETDIYGYT
-,TRBV10-3,TRBJ1-1,AISEGTGTMNTEAF
many,TRBV3-1,TRBJ1-2,ARGQSNYGYT
few,TRBV4-1,TRBJ2-3,ASSQVGTGSTDTQY
few,TRBV5-1,TRBJ1-2,ASSLVGGGGYT
few,TRBV7-2,TRBJ2-7,ASSFDLSYEQY
-,TRBV7-2,TRBJ1-1,ASSGTGTGAEAF
-,TRBV28,TRBJ2-3,ASRRGGSDTQY
-,TRBV4-3,TRBJ2-3,ASSLSPSKLRSADTQY
many,TRBV29-1,TRBJ1-2,SVEVGGDGYT
few,TRBV20-1,TRBJ1-2,SVKDSTNYGYT
-,TRBV4-1,TRBJ2-7,ASSQPASGTYEQY
-,TRBV29-1,TRBJ1-5,SVGTNRNQPQH
-,TRBV4-3,TRBJ1-5,ASSREPGGGDQPQH
-,TRBV19,TRBJ1-1,ASSMEIHGGTEAF
-,TRBV10-3,TRBJ2-5,AISDRGGQETQY
few,TRBV12-3/TRBV12-4,TRBJ2-3,ASSPTGAASTDTQY
many,TRBV9,TRBJ1-2,ASTAGRNYGYT
-,TRBV3-1,TRBJ2-3,ASSQTSPAGTDTQY
-,TRBV7-2,TRBJ2-5,ASSLEPGRVRNVQY
-,TRBV6-1,TRBJ1-5,ASHESNRPQH
-,TRBV7-2,TRBJ2-5,ASSLLGWGYQETQY
-,TRBV20-1,TRBJ2-3,SARDLPRDSRLTDTQY
-,TRBV20-1,TRBJ2-7,SASQPGLAAYEQY
-,TRBV29-1,TRBJ2-5,SVLTSGGVYEQY
-,TRBV7-9,TRBJ1-4,AGSPRGRINEKLF
-,TRBV30,TRBJ1-5,AWSVGEYSNQPQH
-,TRBV29-1,TRBJ1-4,SGQGPGAKLF
few,TRBV9,TRBJ2-2,ASSVAGGGNTGELF
-,TRBV6-2/TRBV6-3,TRBJ1-4,ASTGDGEKLF
few,TRBV12-3/TRBV12-4,TRBJ2-7,ASRLDSASYEQY
-,TRBV6-2/TRBV6-3,TRBJ2-1,ASTDRPQYNEQF
few,TRBV4-1,TRBJ2-7,ASSPGQLSYEQY
-,TRBV7-2,TRBJ2-2,ASRRSGRANTGELF
-,TRBV7-2,TRBJ1-1,ASSYRQGRDTEAF
-,TRBV5-1,TRBJ2-5,ASSVFPGPKETQY
-,TRBV7-9,TRBJ2-7,ASSLGLYREQY
-,TRBV6-6,TRBJ2-1,ASSYSRQGWNHEQF
few,TRBV4-3,TRBJ2-1,ASSQDPTGQGSYNEQF
-,TRBV20-1,TRBJ2-2,SGRTLNTGELF
few,TRBV27,TRBJ1-5,ASSLGQGAGNQPQH
-,TRBV2,TRBJ2-3,ASRGRPTDTRY
many,TRBV7-9,-,ASSPYNEQY
-,TRBV6-5,TRBJ1-4,ASSYSYDRVGEKLF
-,TRBV12-3/TRBV12-4,TRBJ2-7,ASSFGTGSSYEQY
-,TRBV20-1,TRBJ1-5,SARGRGQESNQPQH
few,TRBV5-1,TRBJ1-5,ASSVEPNQPQH
few,TRBV10-3,TRBJ2-7,AISAGGSYEQY
few,TRBV12-3/TRBV12-4,TRBJ1-2,ASSLGEGTGAKYGYT
-,TRBV4-3,TRBJ1-1,ASSQGLQGDNTEAF
-,TRBV10-3,TRBJ2-1,AISPGTYNEQF
-,TRBV12-3/TRBV12-4,TRBJ1-2,ASSAGEGGYT